These 29 T cell receptor beta chains were sequenced from one sample in a study of blood T cell repertoires in COVID-19. TCRdb's table, derived via immunoSEQ multiplex PCR, lists solely in-frame clones and lacks some. Of fewer than 400,000 clones detected, about 89% appear once; the ten largest clones hold roughly 5%. The specimen sequenced was PBMCs or T cells enriched from blood (not recorded which). All receptors derive from a man aged 55 to 69 who had recovered from COVID-19.

The chain carries TRBV3-1 (or the pseudogene TRBV3-2) and TRBJ1-3; TRBD1 agrees at 9 bases. Losses at the gene ends were 4 bases for V and 3 bases for J; bases not matched to a gene: 10. Germline CDR1 reads LGHDT; CDR2 reads YNNKEL (reference sequence). The CDR3 loop spans 17 amino acids. DNA of the CDR3: TGTGCCAGCAGCCGCTGGACAGGGGATCCGGGTGGAAACACCATATATTTT. Translation gives CASSRWTGDPGGNTIYF.

The chain carries TRBV5-1 and TRBJ2-3; TRBD2 agrees at 10 bases. The CDR3 length is 14 residues. V lost 6 bases, J lost 5 bases, and 6 bases stayed unmatched. Germline V CDR1 and CDR2: SGHRS, YFSETQ. CDR3 DNA sequence: TGCGCCAGCACTAGCGGGAGACGGAGAGATACGCAGTATTTT. Its translation: CASTSGRRRDTQYF.

This rearrangement joins TRBV5-1 to TRBJ2-7, with a possible D match to TRBD1 (5 bases). This CDR3 contains 12 residues. The germline gives CDR1 SGHRS, CDR2 YFSETQ. V lost 0 bases, J lost 5 bases, and 6 bases lay in between. CDR3: CASSLAGHEQYF. In DNA form, the CDR3 reads TGCGCCAGCAGCTTGGCAGGGCACGAGCAGTACTTC.

The V gene is TRBV2, the J gene TRBJ1-1; TRBD1 matches at 7 bases. J lost 5 bases, V lost 8 bases, and 11 bases had no gene match. Germline values: CDR1 SNHLY, CDR2 FYNNEI. The CDR3 sequence is 14 residues long. In DNA, the CDR3 is TGTGCCAGCGCATACAGGGGCGAAGGGACTGAAGCTTTCTTT. The encoded protein is CASAYRGEGTEAFF.

The rearrangement uses TRBV2 and TRBJ1-5, with 9 bases identical to TRBD1. Germline CDR1 and CDR2: SNHLY and FYNNEI. The CDR3 covers 16 residues. V shed 8 bases and J 2 bases; nucleotides not matched to a gene: 10. The CDR3 protein is CASLEGQGKGNQPQHF. The CDR3 region has the DNA TGTGCCAGCCTAGAGGGACAGGGAAAAGGCAATCAGCCCCAGCATTTT.

The CDR3: CSVVAGGSYEQYF. The CDR3 coding sequence is TGCAGCGTTGTGGCAGGGGGCTCCTACGAGCAGTACTTC. The chain recombines TRBV29-1 with TRBJ2-7, with 7 bases aligning to TRBD1. Germline V lookup: CDR1 SQVTM, CDR2 ANQGSEA. The CDR3 has 13 amino acids. V was pared by 4 bases and J by 0 bases, with 3 bases of the junction left unmatched.

This clone was seen once. The chain has TRBV5-1 and TRBJ2-2, with TRBD2 matching 9 bases. The CDR3 runs 16 residues. Trimming took 0 bases from V and 4 from J; bases not matched to a gene: 4. Per germline, CDR1 SGHRS and CDR2 YFSETQ. The CDR3 reads CASSLGAGGSTGELFF. CDR3 bases: TGCGCCAGCAGCTTGGGAGCGGGAGGAAGCACCGGGGAGCTGTTTTTT.

This chain connects TRBV7-3 to TRBJ1-4; 7 nucleotides match TRBD1. Per the germline V gene, CDR1 is SGHTA and CDR2 is FQGTGA. CDR3 size: 15 residues. V lost 5 bases and J lost 5; bases outside the gene matches: 8. The CDR3 DNA sequence: TGTGCCAGCAGCCCAACAGGGGCCTTAAATGAAAAACTGTTTTTT. It translates to CASSPTGALNEKLFF.

The genes are TRBV7-3 and TRBJ1-2; maybe TRBD1 (6 bases). CDR1 SGHTA and CDR2 FQGTGA come from the germline V gene. V dropped 2 bases and J dropped 7 bases, with 14 bases sitting between them. The CDR3 is 14 residues long. The CDR3 here is CASSLGRQVGGYTF. The CDR3 DNA reads as TGTGCCAGCAGCTTAGGTAGACAGGTAGGTGGCTACACCTTC.

J is TRBJ2-7 and V is TRBV29-1; D is unclear. V was cut by 4 bases and J by 5 bases, with 6 bases left in between. The germline V gene encodes CDR1 SQVTM and CDR2 ANQGSEA. This CDR3 has 10 residues. The CDR3 coding sequence is TGCAGCGTTGGTAGCCACGAGCAGTACTTC. As protein: CSVGSHEQYF.

The V gene is TRBV9, the J gene TRBJ2-3; 11 bases fit TRBD2. The length of the CDR3 is 17 residues. The junction had 5 bases not matched to a gene; V was cut back by 1 base and J by 1 base. In germline, CDR1 is SGDLS, CDR2 YYNGEE. The CDR3 DNA follows: TGTGCCAGCAGCGTATTATCGGGACTAGCGGGCACAGATACGCAGTATTTT. It yields the protein CASSVLSGLAGTDTQYF.

The chain is built from TRBV1 and TRBJ2-1; the DNA was not compared with TRBD1, the D call given in the table. TRBV1 is a recognized pseudogene. The CDR3 totals 13 residues. The CDR3 region is CTSSQGDPDEQFF. The CDR3, as DNA: TGCACCAGCAGCCAGGGCGACCCAGATGAGCAGTTCTTC.

This chain joins TRBV18 and TRBJ2-3; D perhaps matches TRBD1 (5 bases). Germline V lookup: CDR1 KGHSH, CDR2 LQKENI. V gave up 2 bases and J gave up 2 bases, with 11 bases separating them. This CDR3 has 15 residues. CDR3: CASSPRLTDTDTQYF. The CDR3 DNA is TGTGCCAGCTCACCAAGGCTGACAGACACAGATACGCAGTATTTT.

The chain couples TRBV21-1 to TRBJ1-6; TRBD1, the table's D call, was not compared with the DNA. TRBV21-1 corresponds to a pseudogene. The CDR3 consists of 17 residues. CDR3 bases: TGTGCCAGCAGCACTATACTCCAGGGGCCCGCGGGTTCACCCCTCCACTTT. As protein: CASSTILQGPAGSPLHF.

This chain connects TRBV9 to TRBJ2-3; 11 bases map to TRBD2. The germline V gene has CDR1 SGDLS and CDR2 YYNGEE. The length of the CDR3 is 16 residues. The junction had 9 bases not matched to a gene; V was cut back by 5 bases and J by 4 bases. The DNA for the CDR3 is TGTGCCAGCAGTTTTACTAGCGGGAGAATCCCAGATACGCAGTATTTT. This encodes CASSFTSGRIPDTQYF.

This clone was seen once. This sequence joins TRBV5-1 and TRBJ2-7; 13 positions agree with TRBD2. CDR1 is SGHRS, CDR2 YFSETQ, per germline. The junction had 7 bases not matched to a gene; V was cut back by 3 bases and J by 10 bases. There are 14 residues in the CDR3. The CDR3 region has the DNA TGCGCCAGCAGCTCGCGGACTAGCGGGAGCCAACAGTACTTC. This gives the protein CASSSRTSGSQQYF.

The chain combines TRBV18 with TRBJ2-1, with 13 nucleotides matching TRBD2. Trimming at V came to 6 bases and at J to 3 bases, leaving 2 bases not matched to a gene. The length of the CDR3 is 15 residues. Looked up from germline, CDR1 is KGHSH and CDR2 is LQKENI. CDR3 loop: CASSGLAGVYNEQFF. The DNA of the CDR3 is TGTGCCAGCTCTGGACTAGCGGGGGTCTACAATGAGCAGTTCTTC.

V and J are TRBV10-3 and TRBJ2-7, with 8 nucleotides matching TRBD2. Germline-derived CDR1 and CDR2 are ENHRY and SYGVKD. The ends lost 3 bases at V and 5 bases at J; junction bases unmatched: 9. The CDR3 is made up of 15 amino acids. The chain's CDR3 is CAISDISGSTDEQYF. The CDR3 nucleotides are TGTGCCATCAGTGATATAAGCGGGAGTACCGACGAGCAGTACTTC.

This clone was counted a single time. The chain couples TRBV7-2 to TRBJ1-5; D remains unclear. The CDR3 spans 12 residues. In germline, CDR1 is SGHTA, CDR2 FQGNSA. Trimming stripped 4 bases from V and 5 bases from J, with 6 bases between. This chain's CDR3 is CASSSSHQPQHF. The CDR3 nucleotides read TGTGCCAGCAGCTCATCCCATCAGCCCCAGCATTTT.

This rearrangement joins TRBV5-1 to TRBJ1-1, with 9 bases aligning to TRBD1. CDR1 SGHRS and CDR2 YFSETQ come from the germline V gene. The V and J ends lost 0 bases and 7 bases, in that order; junction bases with no gene match: 4. The CDR3 sequence is 14 residues long. CDR3 DNA: TGCGCCAGCAGCTTGGATGAGGGACAGGGTGAAGCTTTCTTT. This encodes CASSLDEGQGEAFF.

The chain joins TRBV9 to TRBJ2-7; the match to TRBD2 covers 14 bases. The CDR3 is made up of 17 amino acids. The germline gives CDR1 SGDLS, CDR2 YYNGEE. V was pared by 4 bases and J by 3 bases, with 9 bases of the junction left unmatched. The CDR3 region is CASSPRPGLAGVYEQYF. DNA for the CDR3: TGTGCCAGCAGCCCCCGGCCGGGACTAGCGGGAGTCTACGAGCAGTACTTC.

This chain links TRBV5-4 with TRBJ2-3, with 7 bases lining up with TRBD2. CDR1 and CDR2 from the germline V gene are SGHNT and YYREEE (reference sequence). There are 15 residues in the CDR3. The ends lost 0 bases at V and 2 bases at J; junction bases unmatched: 3. This chain's CDR3 is CASSLASGPTDTQYF. The CDR3 nucleotides are TGTGCCAGCAGCTTGGCTAGCGGACCCACAGATACGCAGTATTTT. Complete variable domain (other parts from reference TRBV5-4 and TRBJ2-3): ETGVTQSPTHLIKTRGQQVTLRCSSQSGHNTVSWYQQALGQGPQFIFQYYREEENGRGNFPPRFSGLQFPNYSSELNVNALELDDSALYLCASSLASGPTDTQYFGPGTRLTVL.

The CDR3 reads CSASPKTGGNQPQHF. The CDR3 coding sequence is TGCAGTGCTAGTCCCAAGACAGGGGGCAATCAGCCCCAGCATTTT. The chain recombines TRBV20-1 with TRBJ1-5; 8 bases agree with TRBD1. The CDR3 totals 15 residues. The junction had 6 bases not matched to a gene; V was cut back by 3 bases and J by 2 bases. Germline values: CDR1 DFQATT, CDR2 SNEGSKA (reference sequence).

The chain has TRBV3-1 (or the pseudogene TRBV3-2) and TRBJ2-7; TRBD1 matches at 7 bases. CDR1 and CDR2 from the germline V gene are LGHDT and YNNKEL (reference sequence). This CDR3 spans 15 amino acids. V shed 8 bases, J shed 2 bases, and the junction held 12 bases outside the gene matches. The CDR3 region is CASGPSDRPPYEQYF. In DNA, the CDR3 is TGTGCCAGCGGACCCTCGGACAGGCCTCCCTACGAGCAGTACTTC.

V is TRBV5-4 and J is TRBJ1-2; TRBD1 agrees at 10 bases. The V gene's germline CDR1 is SGHNT and CDR2 YYREEE (reference sequence). There are 14 residues in the CDR3. J gave up 6 bases and V 4 bases, and 6 bases lay outside the gene matches. The CDR3 bases are TGTGCCAGCAGCGCGATGACAGGGGGCAATGGCTACACCTTC. This gives the protein CASSAMTGGNGYTF.

This chain joins TRBV6-2 or TRBV6-3 and TRBJ2-7; 9 nucleotides line up with TRBD2. The CDR3 has 16 amino acids. CDR1 and CDR2 from the germline V gene are MNHEY and SVGEGT. V shed 6 bases and J 1 base; nucleotides not matched to a gene: 10. CDR3 protein: CASSPAGSGRSYEQYF. The CDR3 DNA reads as TGTGCCAGCAGCCCGGCAGGGAGCGGGAGGTCCTACGAGCAGTACTTC.

This sequence joins TRBV6-1 and TRBJ2-7; 7 nucleotides align to TRBD2. With V trimmed by 3 bases and J by 4 bases, 9 bases remained unmatched. CDR3 size: 15 residues. The V gene's germline CDR1 is MNHNS and CDR2 SASEGT. CDR3 sequence (DNA): TGTGCCAGCAGTGAGGGGGGGGAGGGTCCATACGAGCAGTACTTC. Amino acids: CASSEGGEGPYEQYF.

The rearrangement uses TRBV20-1 and TRBJ1-1; D not resolved. There are 11 residues in the CDR3. In germline, CDR1 is DFQATT, CDR2 SNEGSKA (reference sequence). The ends were cut back, 3 bases at V and 6 bases at J, with 8 bases in the middle. CDR3 DNA: TGCAGTGCTAGCCCCCAATCTGAAGCTTTCTTT. Its translation is CSASPQSEAFF.

The rearrangement joins TRBV27 to TRBJ1-5, with a possible D match to TRBD1 (5 bases). V lost 7 bases to trimming and J lost 9 bases, with 16 bases between them. From germline, CDR1 is MNHEY and CDR2 SMNVEV (reference sequence). CDR3 length equals 13 residues. The CDR3 sequence is CASKGAGGVPQHF. CDR3 nucleotides: TGTGCCAGCAAAGGGGCCGGGGGTGTGCCCCAGCATTTT.